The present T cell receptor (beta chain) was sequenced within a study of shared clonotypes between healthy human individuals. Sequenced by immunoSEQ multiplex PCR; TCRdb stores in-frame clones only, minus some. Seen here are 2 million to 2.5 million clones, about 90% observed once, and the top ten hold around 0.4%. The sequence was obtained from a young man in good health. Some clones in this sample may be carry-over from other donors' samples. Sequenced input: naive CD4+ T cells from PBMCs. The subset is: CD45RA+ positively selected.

The CDR3 region has the DNA TGTGCCAGCAGTCCCCGTGGACAGGGCCTCACTGAAGCTTTCTTT. Encoded protein: CASSPRGQGLTEAFF. This chain uses TRBV28 with TRBJ1-1; TRBD1 matches at 8 bases. Unmatched junction bases numbered 9, after V lost 5 bases and J lost 4 bases. This CDR3 has 15 residues. Germline CDR1 is MDHEN and CDR2 is SYDVKM.